This T cell receptor beta chain is drawn from a study of PD-L1 blockade in urothelial cancer. Some clones are missing from TCRdb's copy, which holds only in-frame ones; the method was immunoSEQ multiplex PCR. The sample holds around 29,000 clones, 84% seen once. The time point was: peripheral blood 6 weeks after treatment start. The germline V gene has CDR1 SGHRS and CDR2 YFSETQ. The ends were cut back, 4 bases at V and 3 bases at J, with 7 bases in the middle. The CDR3 sequence is 12 residues long. This clonotype was obtained from a man aged 70-80 years with urothelial cancer. V usage is TRBV5-1 and J usage is TRBJ1-2; D is unclear. This material consisted of PBMCs, taken around atezolizumab (anti-PD-L1) treatment. The DNA for the CDR3 is TGCGCCAGCAGCCGGGAGGACTATGGCTACACCTTC. Translated: CASSREDYGYTF.